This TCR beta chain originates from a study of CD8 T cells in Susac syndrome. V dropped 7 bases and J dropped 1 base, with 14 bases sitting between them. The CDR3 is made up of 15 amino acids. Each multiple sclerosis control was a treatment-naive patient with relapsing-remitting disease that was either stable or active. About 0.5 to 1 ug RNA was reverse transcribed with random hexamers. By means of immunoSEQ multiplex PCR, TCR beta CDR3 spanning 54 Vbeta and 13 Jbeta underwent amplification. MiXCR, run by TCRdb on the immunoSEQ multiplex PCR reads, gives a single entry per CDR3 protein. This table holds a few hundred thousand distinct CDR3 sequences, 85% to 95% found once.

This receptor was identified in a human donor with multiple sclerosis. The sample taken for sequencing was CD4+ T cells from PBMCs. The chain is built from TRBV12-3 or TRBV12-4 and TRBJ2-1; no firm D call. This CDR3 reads CASTPFGISYNEQFF. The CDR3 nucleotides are TGTGCCAGCACCCCGTTCGGAATATCCTACAATGAGCAGTTCTTC.